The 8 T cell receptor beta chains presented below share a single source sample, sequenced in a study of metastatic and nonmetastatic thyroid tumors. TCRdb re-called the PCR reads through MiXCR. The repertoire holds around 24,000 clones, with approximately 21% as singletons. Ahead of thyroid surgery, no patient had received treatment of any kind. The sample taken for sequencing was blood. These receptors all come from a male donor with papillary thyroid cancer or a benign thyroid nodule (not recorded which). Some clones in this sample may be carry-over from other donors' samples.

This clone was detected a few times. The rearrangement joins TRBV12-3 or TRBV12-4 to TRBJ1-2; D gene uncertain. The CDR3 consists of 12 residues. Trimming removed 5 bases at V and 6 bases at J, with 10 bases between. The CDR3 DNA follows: TGTGCCAGCAGTCCACGCCCCCATGGCTACACCTTC. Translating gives CASSPRPHGYTF.

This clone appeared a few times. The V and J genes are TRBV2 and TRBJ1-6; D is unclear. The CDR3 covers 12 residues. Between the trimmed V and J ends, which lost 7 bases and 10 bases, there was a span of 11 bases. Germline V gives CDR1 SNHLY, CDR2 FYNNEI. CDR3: CASTPMGSPLHF. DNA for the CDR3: TGTGCCAGCACCCCAATGGGATCACCCCTCCACTTT.

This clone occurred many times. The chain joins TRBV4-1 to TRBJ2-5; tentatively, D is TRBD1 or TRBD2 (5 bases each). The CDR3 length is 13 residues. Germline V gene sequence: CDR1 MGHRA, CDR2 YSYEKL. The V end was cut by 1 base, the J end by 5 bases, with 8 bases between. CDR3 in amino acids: CASSQVWGETQYF. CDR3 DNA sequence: TGCGCCAGCAGCCAAGTGTGGGGGGAGACCCAGTACTTC.

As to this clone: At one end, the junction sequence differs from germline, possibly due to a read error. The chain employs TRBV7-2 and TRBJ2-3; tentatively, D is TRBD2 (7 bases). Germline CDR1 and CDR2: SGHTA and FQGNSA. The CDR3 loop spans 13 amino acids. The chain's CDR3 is CASSPRGADTRYF. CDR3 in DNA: TGTGCCAGCAGCCCTCGGGGGGCAGATACGCGGTATTTT.

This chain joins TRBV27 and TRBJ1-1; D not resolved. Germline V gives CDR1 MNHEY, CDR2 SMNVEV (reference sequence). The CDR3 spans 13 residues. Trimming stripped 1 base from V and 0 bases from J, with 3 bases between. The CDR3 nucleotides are TGTGCCAGCAGTTTATTCCTGAACACTGAAGCTTTCTTT. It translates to CASSLFLNTEAFF.

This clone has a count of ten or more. CDR3 sequence reads: CASSFTSGIDNEQFF. In DNA form, the CDR3 reads TGTGCCAGCAGCTTCACTAGCGGGATAGACAATGAGCAGTTCTTC. This rearrangement joins TRBV7-2 to TRBJ2-1; 10 bases match TRBD2. Germline V CDR1 and CDR2: SGHTA, FQGNSA. This CDR3 region has 15 residues. J gave up 5 bases and V 3 bases, and 4 bases lay outside the gene matches.

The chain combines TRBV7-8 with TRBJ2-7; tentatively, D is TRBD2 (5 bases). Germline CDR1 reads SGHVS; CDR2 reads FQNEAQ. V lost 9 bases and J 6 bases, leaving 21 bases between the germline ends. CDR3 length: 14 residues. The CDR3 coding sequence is TGTGCCAGAGGAGGATTAGCCGGAGAATGCGAGCAGTACTTC. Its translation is CARGGLAGECEQYF.

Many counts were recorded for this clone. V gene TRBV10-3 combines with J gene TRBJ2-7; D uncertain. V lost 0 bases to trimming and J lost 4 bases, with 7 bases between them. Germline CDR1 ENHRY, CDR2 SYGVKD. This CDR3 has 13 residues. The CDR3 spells CAISESLGYEQYF. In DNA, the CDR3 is TGTGCCATCAGTGAGTCTTTGGGGTACGAGCAGTACTTC.